The 14 T cell receptor beta chains reported below all come from one sample, sequenced in a study of T cell changes during pregnancy in multiple sclerosis. The repertoire was sequenced with immunoSEQ multiplex PCR; TCRdb's copy has only in-frame clones and lacks some. The sample lists tens of thousands of clones, 92% occurring once. The sequencing used CD4+ T cells from peripheral blood mononuclear cells, collected after pregnancy. These receptors originate from a female donor in good health, enrolled as a control in a pregnancy study.

The V gene is TRBV7-2, the J gene TRBJ2-5; D gene ambiguous. Between the trimmed V and J ends, which lost 3 bases and 5 bases, there was a span of 4 bases. Germline V CDR1 and CDR2: SGHTA, FQGNSA. This CDR3 contains 11 residues. The CDR3, as DNA: TGTGCCAGCAGCTTCGGGGAGACCCAGTACTTC. Protein sequence: CASSFGETQYF.

This chain links TRBV5-1 with TRBJ1-1, with D maybe TRBD1 (5 bases). The germline V gene has CDR1 SGHRS and CDR2 YFSETQ. The CDR3 runs to 13 residues. Trimming took off 0 bases at V and 10 bases at J, with 13 bases between the two ends. The CDR3 sequence is CASSLASSGPAFF. The CDR3 nucleotides read TGCGCCAGCAGCTTGGCCTCTTCAGGGCCAGCTTTCTTT.

This chain joins TRBV7-2 and TRBJ1-3, with 9 bases matching TRBD1. The length of the CDR3 is 16 residues. V lost 5 bases and J lost 1; bases outside the gene matches: 6. CDR1 is SGHTA, CDR2 FQGNSA, per germline. The CDR3 here is CASSTGQGRSGNTIYF. The CDR3 coding sequence is TGTGCCAGCAGCACCGGACAGGGGAGGTCTGGAAACACCATATATTTT.

The chain combines TRBV21-1 with TRBJ2-1; the table calls TRBD2, which could not be checked here. TRBV21-1 is a listed pseudogene. The CDR3 has 17 residues. CDR3 in DNA: TGTGCCAGCAGCGATCAGGAGGCGGGACTAGACTACAATGAGCAGTTCTTC. Protein product: CASSDQEAGLDYNEQFF.

This chain links TRBV6-1 with TRBJ2-3; 8 bases are a match to TRBD2. The CDR3 consists of 15 residues. Unmatched junction bases numbered 13, after V lost 6 bases and J lost 8 bases. Germline V gene lookup returns CDR1 MNHNS and CDR2 SASEGT. The CDR3 region has the DNA TGTGCCAGCAGGACCGGGACTAGTTCTGCTGGTACGCAGTATTTT. Its translation: CASRTGTSSAGTQYF.

The V call is TRBV28, the J call TRBJ2-7; 8 nucleotides agree with TRBD1. CDR1 MDHEN and CDR2 SYDVKM come from the germline V gene. This CDR3 is 14 amino acids long. The V gene end was trimmed by 5 bases and the J gene end by 2 bases; junction bases not matched to a gene: 5. CDR3: CASSLTQGAYEQYF. The CDR3 DNA reads as TGTGCCAGCAGTCTGACACAGGGGGCCTACGAGCAGTACTTC. Drawing the rest from reference TRBV28 and TRBJ2-7, the complete variable domain is DVKVTQSSRYLVKRTGEKVFLECVQDMDHENMFWYRQDPGLGLRLIYFSYDVKMKEKGDIPEGYSVSREKKERFSLILESASTNQTSMYLCASSLTQGAYEQYFGPGTRLTVT.

This chain uses TRBV11-2 with TRBJ1-1; 7 positions match TRBD1. The CDR3 extends over 16 amino acids. The V gene's germline CDR1 is SGHAT and CDR2 FQNNGV. Germline trimming cut 2 bases from V and 5 bases from J; bases unmatched to any gene: 11. The CDR3 loop is CASSLRQGVGSTEAFF. The CDR3 nucleotides are TGTGCCAGCAGCTTACGACAGGGTGTAGGTTCAACTGAAGCTTTCTTT.

The V and J genes are TRBV6-6 and TRBJ2-7, with 7 bases identical to TRBD2. Per the germline V gene, CDR1 is MNHNY and CDR2 is SVGAGI (reference sequence). V lost 8 bases and J lost 0; bases outside the gene matches: 4. This CDR3 has 13 residues. The CDR3, as DNA: TGTGCCAGCGTCCGGGGGGTCTCCTACGAGCAGTACTTC. Its translation: CASVRGVSYEQYF.

The chain carries TRBV14 and TRBJ2-7; 16 bases line up with TRBD2. Germline CDR1 reads SGHDN; CDR2 reads FVKESK. There are 15 residues in the CDR3. V shed 4 bases and J 6 bases; nucleotides not matched to a gene: 3. The DNA of the CDR3 is TGTGCCAGCAGCCGGGGACTAGCGGGGGGGCGCGAGCAGTACTTC. This encodes CASSRGLAGGREQYF.

The genes are TRBV6-5 and TRBJ2-7; D unresolved. Trimming left V 10 bases short and J 6 bases short, with 10 bases between. Germline V CDR1 and CDR2: MNHEY, SVGAGI. The CDR3 runs to 10 residues. CDR3 in DNA: TGTGCCACTAAGTCTGGCGAGCAGTACTTC. Its translation: CATKSGEQYF.

The chain is built from TRBV4-1 and TRBJ2-2; tentatively, D is TRBD1 (6 bases). This CDR3 contains 13 residues. The ends were cut back, 2 bases at V and 8 bases at J, with 9 bases in the middle. The germline CDR1 and CDR2 sequences are MGHRA and YSYEKL. The CDR3 bases are TGCGCCAGCAGCCAACAGGGGAATGGGGAGCTGTTTTTT. Amino acids: CASSQQGNGELFF.

The J gene is TRBJ2-5, the V gene TRBV5-4; weak D call: TRBD2 (5 bases). The V end lost 7 bases, the J end lost 2 bases, and 18 bases lay between the germline ends. The CDR3 loop spans 15 amino acids. Germline V gene sequence: CDR1 SGHNT, CDR2 YYREEE (reference sequence). CDR3 sequence reads: CASGPGLRVQETQYF. In DNA form, the CDR3 reads TGTGCCAGCGGTCCTGGACTTAGGGTACAAGAGACCCAGTACTTC.

The rearrangement links TRBV27 to TRBJ2-3, with D possibly matching TRBD2 (5 bases). Germline loops: CDR1 MNHEY, CDR2 SMNVEV (reference sequence). V was pared by 4 bases and J by 9 bases, with 11 bases between. The CDR3 runs to 12 residues. CDR3 protein: CASSSTPGTQYF. The CDR3 DNA is TGTGCCAGCAGTTCGACCCCGGGGACGCAGTATTTT.

The genes are TRBV29-1 and TRBJ1-1; D not certain. Trimming removed 5 bases from V and 6 bases from J, with 16 bases in between. The CDR3 is 13 amino acids. The germline gives CDR1 SQVTM, CDR2 ANQGSEA. This CDR3 is CSVLAGSHAEAFF. The CDR3 nucleotides read TGCAGCGTTTTGGCAGGCAGTCACGCTGAAGCTTTCTTT.